This T cell receptor beta chain was sequenced for a study of blood T cell repertoires in COVID-19 (dated by TCRdb to about 2020). Looking at the study overall: Samples from collaborators originated in the United States, Italy and Spain and spanned both the acute and convalescent phases of COVID-19. The material from the prospective study consisted of cDNA or gDNA derived from T cells, B-cell-depleted T cells, or PBMCs. Deeply sampled blood TCRbeta repertoires from subjects exposed to, actively infected with, or recovered from COVID-19 were included in the dataset. The repertoires were made available in a free public database intended to serve as a resource for research on the immune response to SARS-CoV-2. Samples came from the ongoing ImmuneRACE study (first 160 participants) plus 1,254 subjects from 6 global collaborators. Sample metadata almost always included a de-identified subject ID, COVID-19 status, age in years and sex. Where HLA class I and class II types were available, the types were taken from metadata supplied by the sample provider, not from assay-based typing.

Note on this clone: Its cognate antigen has yet to be identified. No qualities accompany the bases; no much larger clone lies one base away.

The immunoSEQ Assay, a bias-controlled multiplex PCR, was used to amplify TCRbeta CDR3 regions from genomic DNA. The source study handled its data this way. The number of nucleated cells in each sample was estimated by amplification of reference gene primers within the assay. To quantify the absolute abundance of each unique TCRbeta CDR3 rearrangement, sequence reads were collapsed and filtered. For each sample, productive Simpson clonality was calculated as the square root of Simpson's diversity index over productive rearrangements. TCRdb mirrors the immuneACCESS table, restricted to in-frame sequences. Some clones are absent from its copies; in checked studies, under half trace to an unresolved V gene, and the reason for the others is unknown. V, J and clone size are those of that table, while D and trimming were read from the DNA. Recorded for this sample are some 150,000 clones; about 87% of them occurred a single time. Clones ranked in the top ten supply over 3.5% of the sample.

General conclusions and limits of the study: How much clinical and demographic metadata was included differed by source and by participant, and the metadata was provided uncurated.

A second Seattle source provided samples from volunteer blood donors who had recovered from COVID-19. Each collaborating institution followed its own protocols to collect whole blood in K2EDTA tubes. For TCRbeta analysis, collaborator samples were shipped as frozen whole blood, as isolated PBMCs, or as DNA extracted from either sample type. The TCR comes from a woman aged 60 to 75 who had recovered from COVID-19. Sample: peripheral blood.

The CDR3 region reads CASIVTGAYTEAFF. In nucleotides, the sequence is TGTGCCAGCATCGTTACAGGGGCGTACACTGAAGCTTTCTTT. The chain is made from TRBV28 and TRBJ1-1; 7 junctional bases match TRBD1. Clipping removes 7 bases from V and 3 bases from J, with 8 as the unmatched junction base count. CDR1 and CDR2 were assigned from the germline V gene as MDHEN and SYDVKM. From its cysteine to its phenylalanine, the CDR3 spans 14 amino acids. Only CDR3 DNA remains: 42 bases, in frame from the first base. The CDR3, completed at both ends by the reference TRBV28 and TRBJ1-1 genes, gives the full variable domain DVKVTQSSRYLVKRTGEKVFLECVQDMDHENMFWYRQDPGLGLRLIYFSYDVKMKEKGDIPEGYSVSREKKERFSLILESASTNQTSMYLCASIVTGAYTEAFFGQGTRLTVV.